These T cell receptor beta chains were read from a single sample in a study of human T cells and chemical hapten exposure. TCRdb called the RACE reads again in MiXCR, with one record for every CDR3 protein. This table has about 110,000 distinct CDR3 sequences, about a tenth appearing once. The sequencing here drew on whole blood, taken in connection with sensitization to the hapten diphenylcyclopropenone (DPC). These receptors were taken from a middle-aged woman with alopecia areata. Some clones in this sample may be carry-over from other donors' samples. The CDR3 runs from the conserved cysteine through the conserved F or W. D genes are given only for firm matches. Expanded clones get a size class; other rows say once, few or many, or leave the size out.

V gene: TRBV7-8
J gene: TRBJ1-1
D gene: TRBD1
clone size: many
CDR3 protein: CASSPRQGLPEAFF
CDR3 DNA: TGTGCCAGCAGCCCACGACAGGGGCTTCCTGAAGCTTTCTTT

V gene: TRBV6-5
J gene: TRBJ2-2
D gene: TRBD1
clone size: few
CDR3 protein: CASRSGGSTGELFF
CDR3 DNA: TGTGCCAGCAGATCAGGGGGCAGCACCGGGGAGCTGTTTTTT

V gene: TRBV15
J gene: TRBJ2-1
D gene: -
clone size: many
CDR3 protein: CATSPEGRNEQFF
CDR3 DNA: TGTGCCACCAGCCCTGAGGGTAGAAATGAGCAGTTCTTC

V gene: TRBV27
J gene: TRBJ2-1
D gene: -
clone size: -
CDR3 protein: CASSLLGNEQFF
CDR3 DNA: TGTGCCAGCAGTTTACTGGGCAATGAGCAGTTCTTC

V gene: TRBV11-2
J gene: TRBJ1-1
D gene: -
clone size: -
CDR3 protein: CASSLGKWGAGDNTEAFF
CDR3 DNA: TGTGCCAGCAGCTTAGGAAAATGGGGGGCAGGGGATAACACTGAAGCTTTCTTT

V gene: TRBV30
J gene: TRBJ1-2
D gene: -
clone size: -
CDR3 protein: CAWSHTVQSGGYTF
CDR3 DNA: TGTGCCTGGAGTCATACAGTCCAAAGCGGTGGCTACACCTTC

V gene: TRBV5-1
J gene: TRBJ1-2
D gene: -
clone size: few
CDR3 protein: CASSLDQENYGYTF
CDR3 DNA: TGCGCCAGCAGCTTGGACCAGGAAAACTATGGCTACACCTTC

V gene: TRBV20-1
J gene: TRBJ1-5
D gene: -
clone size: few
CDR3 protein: CSASLPTIGNQPQHF
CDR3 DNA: TGCAGTGCTAGCCTCCCTACAATCGGCAATCAGCCCCAGCATTTT

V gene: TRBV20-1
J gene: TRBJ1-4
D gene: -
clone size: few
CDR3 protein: CSASTAGTNEKLFF
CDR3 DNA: TGCAGTGCTAGTACGGCAGGGACTAATGAAAAACTGTTTTTT

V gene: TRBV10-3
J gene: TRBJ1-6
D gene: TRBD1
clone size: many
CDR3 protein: CAISSTGGPYNSPLHF
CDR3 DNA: TGTGCCATCAGTTCAACAGGGGGCCCTTATAATTCACCCCTCCACTTT

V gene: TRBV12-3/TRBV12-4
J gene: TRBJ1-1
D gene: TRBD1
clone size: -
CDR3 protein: CASSQTGRIDTEAFF
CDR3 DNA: TGTGCCAGCAGTCAGACAGGGCGTATAGACACTGAAGCTTTCTTT

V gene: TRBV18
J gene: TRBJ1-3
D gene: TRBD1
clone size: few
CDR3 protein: CASSPRTGGETENTIYF
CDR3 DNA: TGTGCCAGCTCACCCCGCACAGGGGGCGAAACTGAAAACACCATATATTTT

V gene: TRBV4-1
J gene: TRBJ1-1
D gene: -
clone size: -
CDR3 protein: CASSQTDTYNTEAFF
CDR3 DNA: TGCGCCAGCAGCCAAACGGACACCTACAACACTGAAGCTTTCTTT

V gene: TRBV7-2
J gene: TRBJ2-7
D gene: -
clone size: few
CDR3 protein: CASSSTWGIYEQYF
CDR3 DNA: TGTGCCAGCAGCTCCACATGGGGGATCTACGAGCAGTACTTC

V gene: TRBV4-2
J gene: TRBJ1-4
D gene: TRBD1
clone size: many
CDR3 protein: CASSQVTGGLEEKLFF
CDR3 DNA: TGTGCCAGCAGCCAAGTGACAGGGGGCTTGGAGGAAAAACTGTTTTTT

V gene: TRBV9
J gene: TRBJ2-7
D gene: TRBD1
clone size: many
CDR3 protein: CASSVGTGGLDEQYF
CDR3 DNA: TGTGCCAGCAGCGTAGGGACAGGGGGCCTCGACGAGCAGTACTTC

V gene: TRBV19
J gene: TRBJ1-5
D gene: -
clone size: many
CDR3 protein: CATQMGPQPQHF
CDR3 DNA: TGTGCCACCCAAATGGGGCCTCAGCCCCAGCATTTT

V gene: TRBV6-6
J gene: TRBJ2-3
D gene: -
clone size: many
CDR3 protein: CASSYSDTQYF
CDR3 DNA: TGTGCCAGCAGTTACTCGGATACGCAGTATTTT

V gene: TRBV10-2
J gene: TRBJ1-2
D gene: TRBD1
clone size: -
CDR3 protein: CASSSTGEGGYTF
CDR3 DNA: TGCGCCAGCAGTTCGACAGGGGAAGGTGGCTACACCTTC

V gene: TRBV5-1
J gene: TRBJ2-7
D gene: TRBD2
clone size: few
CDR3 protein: CASSSHGLAGNGQYF
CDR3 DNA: TGCGCCAGCAGCTCCCATGGACTAGCGGGGAACGGGCAGTACTTC

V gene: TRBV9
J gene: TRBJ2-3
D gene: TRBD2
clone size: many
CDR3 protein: CASSATSGSTDTQYF
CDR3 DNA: TGTGCCAGCAGCGCCACTAGCGGTAGCACAGATACGCAGTATTTT

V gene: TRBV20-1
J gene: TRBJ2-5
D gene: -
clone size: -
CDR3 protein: CSARVTETQYF
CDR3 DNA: TGCAGTGCTAGAGTTACAGAGACCCAGTACTTC

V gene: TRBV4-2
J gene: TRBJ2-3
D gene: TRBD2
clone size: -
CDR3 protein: CASSQDFGAGGLFTDTQYF
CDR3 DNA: TGTGCCAGCAGCCAAGATTTCGGCGCGGGGGGGCTGTTTACAGATACGCAGTATTTT

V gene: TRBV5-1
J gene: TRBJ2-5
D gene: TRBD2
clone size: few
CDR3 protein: CASSPMTSGGLQETQYF
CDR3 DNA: TGCGCCAGCAGCCCCATGACTAGCGGGGGTCTCCAAGAGACCCAGTACTTC

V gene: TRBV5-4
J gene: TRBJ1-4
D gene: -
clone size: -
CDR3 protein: CASSVQGSGEKLFF
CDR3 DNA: TGTGCCAGCAGCGTCCAGGGAAGTGGTGAAAAACTGTTTTTT

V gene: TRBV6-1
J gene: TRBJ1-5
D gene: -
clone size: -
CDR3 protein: CASSAQRSNQPQHF
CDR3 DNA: TGTGCCAGCAGTGCACAACGGAGCAATCAGCCCCAGCATTTT

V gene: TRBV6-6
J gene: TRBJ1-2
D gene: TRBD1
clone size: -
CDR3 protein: CASSYGQGSYGYTF
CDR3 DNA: TGTGCCAGCAGTTACGGACAGGGGTCGTATGGCTACACCTTC

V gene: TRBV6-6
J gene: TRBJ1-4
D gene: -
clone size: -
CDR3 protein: CASSFQGLGEKLFF
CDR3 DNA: TGTGCCAGCAGTTTTCAGGGGCTAGGTGAAAAACTGTTTTTT

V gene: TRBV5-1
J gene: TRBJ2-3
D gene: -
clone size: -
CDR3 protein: CASSDPNTDTQYF
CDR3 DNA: TGCGCCAGCAGCGACCCCAACACAGATACGCAGTATTTT

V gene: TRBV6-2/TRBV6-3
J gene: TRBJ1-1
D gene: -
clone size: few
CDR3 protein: CASTPDSSEAFF
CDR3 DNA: TGTGCCAGCACCCCTGACAGCTCTGAAGCTTTCTTT

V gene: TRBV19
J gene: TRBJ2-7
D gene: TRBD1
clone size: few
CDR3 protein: CASTSGTGATYEQYF
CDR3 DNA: TGTGCCAGTACTTCCGGGACAGGGGCTACCTACGAGCAGTACTTC

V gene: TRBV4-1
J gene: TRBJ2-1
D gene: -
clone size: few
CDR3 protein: CASSQAFLSQPTFEQFF
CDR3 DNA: TGCGCCAGCAGCCAAGCCTTTCTGAGTCAACCGACTTTTGAGCAGTTCTTC

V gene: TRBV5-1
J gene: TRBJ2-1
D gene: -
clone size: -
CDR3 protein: CASRIGQNNEQFF
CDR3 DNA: TGCGCCAGCAGAATAGGACAGAACAATGAGCAGTTCTTC

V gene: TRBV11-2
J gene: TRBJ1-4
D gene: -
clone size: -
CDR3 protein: CASSLEGARGEKLFF
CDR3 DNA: TGTGCCAGCAGCTTAGAAGGGGCCCGGGGTGAAAAACTGTTTTTT

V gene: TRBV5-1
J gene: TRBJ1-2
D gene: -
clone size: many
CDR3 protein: CASSLAGGAQNYGYTF
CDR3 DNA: TGCGCCAGCAGCTTGGCCGGTGGGGCTCAGAACTATGGCTACACCTTC

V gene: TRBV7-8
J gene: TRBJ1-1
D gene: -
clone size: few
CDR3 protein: CASSLIAGNMNTEAFF
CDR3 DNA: TGTGCCAGCAGCTTAATTGCAGGGAACATGAACACTGAAGCTTTCTTT

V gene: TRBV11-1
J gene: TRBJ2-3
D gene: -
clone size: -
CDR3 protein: CASSWSTSSDTQYF
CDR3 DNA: TGTGCCAGCAGCTGGTCGACTAGTTCGGATACGCAGTATTTT

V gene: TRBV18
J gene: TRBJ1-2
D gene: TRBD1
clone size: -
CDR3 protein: CASSPSTGTDYGYTF
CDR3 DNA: TGTGCCAGCTCCCCCTCGACCGGGACAGACTATGGCTACACCTTC

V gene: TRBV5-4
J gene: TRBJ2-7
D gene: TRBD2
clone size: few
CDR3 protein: CASSPELRGAYEQYF
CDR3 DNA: TGTGCCAGCAGCCCGGAACTCCGGGGGGCCTACGAGCAGTACTTC

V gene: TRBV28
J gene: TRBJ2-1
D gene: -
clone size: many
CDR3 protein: CASTPSQGGDSYNEQFF
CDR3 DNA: TGTGCCAGCACCCCATCCCAGGGGGGGGACTCCTACAATGAGCAGTTCTTC

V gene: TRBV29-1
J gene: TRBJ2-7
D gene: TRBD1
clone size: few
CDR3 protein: CSFGTGYEQYF
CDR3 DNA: TGCAGCTTCGGGACAGGCTACGAGCAGTACTTC

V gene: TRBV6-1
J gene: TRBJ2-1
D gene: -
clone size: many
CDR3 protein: CASRFQGSSYNEQFF
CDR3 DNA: TGTGCCAGCAGATTTCAGGGAAGCTCCTACAATGAGCAGTTCTTC

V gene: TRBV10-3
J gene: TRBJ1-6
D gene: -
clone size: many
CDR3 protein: CAISDLRDSPLHF
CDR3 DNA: TGTGCCATCAGTGACCTTAGGGATTCACCCCTCCACTTT

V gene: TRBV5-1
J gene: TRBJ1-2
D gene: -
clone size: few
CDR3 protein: CASSGDGIFNYGYTF
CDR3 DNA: TGCGCCAGCAGCGGGGACGGGATATTTAACTATGGCTACACCTTC